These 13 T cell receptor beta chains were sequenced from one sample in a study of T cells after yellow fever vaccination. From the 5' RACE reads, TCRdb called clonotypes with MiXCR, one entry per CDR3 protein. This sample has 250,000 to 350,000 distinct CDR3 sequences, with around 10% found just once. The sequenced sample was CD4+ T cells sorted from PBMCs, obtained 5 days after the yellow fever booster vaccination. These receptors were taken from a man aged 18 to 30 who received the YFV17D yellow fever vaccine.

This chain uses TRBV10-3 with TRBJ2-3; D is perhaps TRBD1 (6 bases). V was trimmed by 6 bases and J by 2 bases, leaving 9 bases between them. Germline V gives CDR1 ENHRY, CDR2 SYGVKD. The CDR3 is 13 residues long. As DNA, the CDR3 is TGTGCCATCAGGGCAGGGGTCACAGATACGCAGTATTTT. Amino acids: CAIRAGVTDTQYF.

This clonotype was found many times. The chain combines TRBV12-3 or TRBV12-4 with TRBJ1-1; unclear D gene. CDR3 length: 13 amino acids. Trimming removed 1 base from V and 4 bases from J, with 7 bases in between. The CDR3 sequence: CASSLGGGTEAFF. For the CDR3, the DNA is TGTGCCAGCAGTTTAGGGGGTGGCACTGAAGCTTTCTTT.

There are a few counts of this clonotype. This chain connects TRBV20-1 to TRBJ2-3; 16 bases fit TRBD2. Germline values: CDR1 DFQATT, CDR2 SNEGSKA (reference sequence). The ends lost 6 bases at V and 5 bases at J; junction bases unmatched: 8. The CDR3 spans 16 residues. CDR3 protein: CSASSGTSGGVDTQYF. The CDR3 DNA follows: TGCAGTGCATCTTCCGGGACTAGCGGGGGGGTAGATACGCAGTATTTT.

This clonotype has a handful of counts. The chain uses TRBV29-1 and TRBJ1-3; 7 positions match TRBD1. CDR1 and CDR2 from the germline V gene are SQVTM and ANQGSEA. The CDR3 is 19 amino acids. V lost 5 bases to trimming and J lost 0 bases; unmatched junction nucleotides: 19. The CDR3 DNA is TGCAGCGTTCGTTTGGGACAGCGAATTACTGGGAGCTCTGGAAACACCATATATTTT. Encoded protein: CSVRLGQRITGSSGNTIYF. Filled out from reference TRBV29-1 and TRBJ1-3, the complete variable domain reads SAVISQKPSRDICQRGTSLTIQCQVDSQVTMMFWYRQQPGQSLTLIATANQGSEATYESGFVIDKFPISRPNLTFSTLTVSNMSPEDSSIYLCSVRLGQRITGSSGNTIYFGEGSWLTVV.

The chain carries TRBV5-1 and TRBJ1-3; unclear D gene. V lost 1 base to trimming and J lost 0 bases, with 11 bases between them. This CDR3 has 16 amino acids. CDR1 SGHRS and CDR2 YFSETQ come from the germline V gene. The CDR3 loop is CASSLSVAGSGNTIYF. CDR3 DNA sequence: TGCGCCAGCAGCTTGAGCGTCGCAGGCTCTGGAAACACCATATATTTT.

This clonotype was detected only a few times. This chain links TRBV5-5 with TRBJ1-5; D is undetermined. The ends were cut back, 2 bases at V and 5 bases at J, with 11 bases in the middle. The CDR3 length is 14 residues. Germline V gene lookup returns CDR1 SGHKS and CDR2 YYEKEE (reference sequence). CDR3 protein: CASSLSARDQPQHF. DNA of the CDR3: TGTGCCAGCAGCTTATCGGCGCGGGATCAGCCCCAGCATTTT.

CDR3 protein: CASSFPQATNTGELFF. Here the CDR3 DNA reads TGTGCCAGCAGCTTCCCACAGGCTACGAACACCGGGGAGCTGTTTTTT. The J gene is TRBJ2-2, the V gene TRBV7-9; D perhaps matches TRBD1 (5 bases). CDR3 length equals 16 residues. Trimming pared 3 bases from V and 0 bases from J, leaving 11 bases between. Looked up from germline, CDR1 is SEHNR and CDR2 is FQNEAQ (reference sequence).

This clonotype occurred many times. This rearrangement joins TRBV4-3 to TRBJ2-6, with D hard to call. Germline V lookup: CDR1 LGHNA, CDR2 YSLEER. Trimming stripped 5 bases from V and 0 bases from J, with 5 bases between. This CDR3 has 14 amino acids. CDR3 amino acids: CASSGLSGANVLTF. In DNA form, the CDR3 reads TGCGCCAGCAGCGGGCTCTCTGGGGCCAACGTCCTGACTTTC.

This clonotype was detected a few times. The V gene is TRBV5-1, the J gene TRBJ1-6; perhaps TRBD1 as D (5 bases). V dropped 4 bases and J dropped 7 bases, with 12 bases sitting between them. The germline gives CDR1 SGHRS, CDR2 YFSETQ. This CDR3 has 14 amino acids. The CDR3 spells CASSPLRGNSPLHF. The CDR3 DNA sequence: TGCGCCAGCAGCCCTCTAAGGGGAAATTCACCCCTCCACTTT.

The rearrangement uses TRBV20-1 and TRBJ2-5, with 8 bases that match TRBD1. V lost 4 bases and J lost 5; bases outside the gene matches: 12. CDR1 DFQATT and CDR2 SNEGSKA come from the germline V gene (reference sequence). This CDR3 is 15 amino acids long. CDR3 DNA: TGCAGTGCTATGATTGGGACAGGACCCCGGGAGACCCAGTACTTC. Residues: CSAMIGTGPRETQYF.

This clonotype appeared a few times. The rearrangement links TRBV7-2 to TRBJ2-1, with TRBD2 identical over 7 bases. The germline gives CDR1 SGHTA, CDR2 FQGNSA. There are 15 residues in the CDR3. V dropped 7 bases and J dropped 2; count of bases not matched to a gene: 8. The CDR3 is CASIPIAGPYNEQFF. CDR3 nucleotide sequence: TGTGCCAGCATCCCTATAGCGGGTCCCTACAATGAGCAGTTCTTC.

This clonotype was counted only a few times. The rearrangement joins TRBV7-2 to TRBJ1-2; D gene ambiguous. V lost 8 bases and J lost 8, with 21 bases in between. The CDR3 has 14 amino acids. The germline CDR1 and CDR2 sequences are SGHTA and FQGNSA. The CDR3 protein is CASSLADAGRGYTF. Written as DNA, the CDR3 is TGTGCCAGCTCGCTTGCTGACGCGGGAAGGGGCTACACCTTC.

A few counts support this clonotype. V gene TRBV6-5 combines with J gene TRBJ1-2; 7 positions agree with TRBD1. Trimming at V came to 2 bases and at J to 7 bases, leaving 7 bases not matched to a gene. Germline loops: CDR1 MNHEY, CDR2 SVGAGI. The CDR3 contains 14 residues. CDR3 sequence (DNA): TGTGCCAGCAGTTACCGGAGGACAGGCGGTGGCTACACCTTC. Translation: CASSYRRTGGGYTF.